This is a list of T cell receptor beta chains from one sample in a study of TIL therapy for anti-PD-1-resistant metastatic lung cancer. Some clones are missing from TCRdb's copy, which holds only in-frame ones; the method was immunoSEQ multiplex PCR. This sample has tens of thousands of clones; roughly 85% occur once, and the top ten carry more than 4.5%. The sequences come from blood, collected at baseline. The receptor source for this set is a person aged 25 to 85 with non-small cell lung cancer. CDR3s include the opening cysteine and the closing phenylalanine or tryptophan. A D gene is named only where the DNA matches it firmly. Size values are once, few and many counts, or a class for expanded clones, and some rows have none.

V	size	J	length	D	CDR3	DNA
TRBV9	-	TRBJ2-5	18	-	CASSSGGLWDSRQETQYF	TGTGCCAGCAGCTCCGGGGGATTATGGGACAGCAGACAAGAGACCCAGTACTTC
TRBV11-2	few	TRBJ2-6	11	-	CASSPKDVLTF	TGTGCCAGCAGCCCAAAGGACGTCCTGACTTTC
TRBV3-1/TRBV3-2	-	TRBJ2-5	17	-	CASSQGKGEGIVETQYF	TGTGCCAGCAGCCAAGGGAAGGGGGAAGGGATCGTGGAGACCCAGTACTTC
TRBV10-3	-	TRBJ2-2	17	-	CAISRKGRGRQEGELFF	TGTGCCATCAGTCGAAAGGGGAGGGGGCGGCAGGAGGGGGAGCTGTTTTTT
TRBV7-9	-	TRBJ2-3	16	TRBD2	CASSPRTSGLPDTQYF	TGTGCCAGCAGCCCCAGGACTAGCGGGCTCCCCGATACGCAGTATTTT
TRBV11-2	once	TRBJ1-1	15	-	CASSPDSGQDTEAFF	TGTGCCAGCAGCCCAGATTCGGGCCAGGACACTGAAGCTTTCTTT
TRBV6-5	-	TRBJ2-1	15	TRBD1	CASSYQQGGTNEQFF	TGTGCCAGCAGTTACCAACAGGGGGGTACGAATGAGCAGTTCTTC
TRBV28	-	TRBJ2-5	14	-	CASSLSGRVETQYF	TGTGCCAGCAGTTTATCGGGTCGGGTGGAGACCCAGTACTTC
TRBV5-1	-	TRBJ2-1	16	-	CASSLALRGSYNEQFF	TGCGCCAGCAGCTTGGCCCTCAGAGGCTCCTACAATGAGCAGTTCTTC
TRBV6-2/TRBV6-3	-	TRBJ2-7	15	TRBD2	CASSWGGLEFYEQYF	TGTGCCAGCAGCTGGGGGGGACTAGAGTTCTACGAGCAGTACTTC
TRBV20-1	-	TRBJ2-3	17	TRBD2	CSASPPSGGPSTDTQYF	TGCAGTGCTAGTCCGCCTAGCGGGGGCCCTAGCACAGATACGCAGTATTTT
TRBV19	-	TRBJ2-7	16	TRBD1	CASSIAPGQGSDEQYF	TGTGCCAGTAGTATAGCGCCGGGACAGGGATCCGACGAGCAGTACTTC
TRBV7-9	-	TRBJ2-7	15	TRBD1	CASSTSGTGRREQYF	TGTGCCAGCAGCACCTCCGGGACAGGGAGAAGGGAGCAGTACTTC
TRBV19	-	TRBJ2-2	12	-	CASSTWAGELFF	TGTGCCAGTAGTACTTGGGCCGGGGAGCTGTTTTTT
TRBV30	few	TRBJ1-5	15	TRBD1	CAWSAGQGGNQPQHF	TGTGCCTGGAGTGCGGGACAGGGGGGCAATCAGCCCCAGCATTTT
TRBV5-1	-	TRBJ2-7	17	TRBD1	CASSFHPNRGLGYEQYF	TGCGCCAGCAGCTTCCACCCCAACAGGGGTCTCGGATACGAGCAGTACTTC
TRBV3-1/TRBV3-2	-	TRBJ2-5	14	-	CASSREGGEETQYF	TGTGCCAGCAGCCGGGAGGGGGGAGAAGAGACCCAGTACTTC
TRBV5-6	-	TRBJ1-4	16	-	CASSLSGVLANEKLFF	TGTGCCAGCAGCCTCTCTGGGGTATTGGCTAATGAAAAACTGTTTTTT
TRBV6-2/TRBV6-3	-	TRBJ2-2	15	TRBD2	CASSYSRRGTGELFF	TGTGCCAGCAGTTACAGTCGGCGGGGGACCGGGGAGCTGTTTTTT
TRBV5-6	once	TRBJ2-3	14	-	CASRTGIPTDTQYF	TGTGCCAGCAGAACAGGAATCCCCACAGATACGCAGTATTTT